This T cell receptor (beta chain) came from a study of blood T cell repertoires in COVID-19. Overall study context: Sites across the United States, Italy and Spain contributed samples from acute and convalescent COVID-19. T cells, B-cell-depleted T cells, or PBMCs supplied cDNA or gDNA.

This CDR3 comprises 14 residues. The germline CDR1 and CDR2 sequences are LGHNA and YSLEER. Trimming took off 4 bases at V and 2 bases at J, with 11 bases between the two ends. This clone came up a few times. Per the original data handling: Estimation of nucleated cell counts relied on the amplification of reference gene primers. The assay was immunoSEQ multiplex PCR, and TCRdb's table has in-frame clones only and misses some. The DNA was the basis for D and trimming; V, J and clone size are from that table. The data contain some 170,000 clones, roughly 90% of them singletons. This clonotype was obtained from a woman aged 45 to 65 with acute or convalescent COVID-19. Source material: peripheral blood. The J gene is TRBJ2-5, the V gene TRBV4-3; no definite D call. The CDR3 DNA follows: TGCGCCAGCAGCCCAGACACTACACAAGAGACCCAGTACTTC. Its translation: CASSPDTTQETQYF.